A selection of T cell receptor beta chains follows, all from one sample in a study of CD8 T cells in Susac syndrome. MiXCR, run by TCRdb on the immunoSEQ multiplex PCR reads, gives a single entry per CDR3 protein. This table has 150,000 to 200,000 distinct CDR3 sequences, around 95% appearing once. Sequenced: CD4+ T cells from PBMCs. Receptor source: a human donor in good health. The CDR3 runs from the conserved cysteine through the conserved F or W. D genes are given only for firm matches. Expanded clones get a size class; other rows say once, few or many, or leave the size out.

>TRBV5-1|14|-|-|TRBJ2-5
CASSWGSAKETQYF
TGCGCCAGCAGCTGGGGTTCGGCTAAAGAGACCCAGTACTTC
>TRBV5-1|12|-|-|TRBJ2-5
CASSTEEETQYF
TGCGCCAGCAGCACAGAGGAAGAGACCCAGTACTTC
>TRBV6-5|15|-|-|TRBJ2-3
CASSYSAGRTDTQYF
TGTGCCAGCAGTTACTCGGCAGGTCGCACAGATACGCAGTATTTT
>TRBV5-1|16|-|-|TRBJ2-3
CASSLGPLLGTDTQYF
TGCGCCAGCAGCTTGGGCCCCCTCTTGGGGACAGATACGCAGTATTTT
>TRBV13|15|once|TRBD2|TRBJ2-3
CASSRTSGGTDTQYF
TGTGCCAGCAGCCGAACTAGCGGGGGCACAGATACGCAGTATTTT
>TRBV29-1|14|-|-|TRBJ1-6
CSVGDSTYNSPLHF
TGCAGCGTTGGAGACAGCACCTATAATTCACCCCTCCACTTT
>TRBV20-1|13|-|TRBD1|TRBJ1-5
CSANRGLNQPQHF
TGCAGTGCAAACAGGGGCCTCAATCAGCCCCAGCATTTT
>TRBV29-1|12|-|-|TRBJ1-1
CSVEAMGTEAFF
TGCAGCGTTGAAGCGATGGGGACTGAAGCTTTCTTT
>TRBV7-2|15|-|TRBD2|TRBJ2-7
CASSRVAGGPDEQYF
TGTGCCAGCAGCCGGGTAGCGGGGGGGCCGGACGAGCAGTACTTC
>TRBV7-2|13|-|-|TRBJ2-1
CASSLVVYNEQFF
TGTGCCAGCAGCTTAGTGGTCTACAATGAGCAGTTCTTC
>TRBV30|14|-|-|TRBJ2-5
CAWTRDPSGETQYF
TGTGCCTGGACCCGGGACCCATCGGGGGAGACCCAGTACTTC
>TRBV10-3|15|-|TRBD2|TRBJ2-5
CAISGTSGGGETQYF
TGTGCCATCAGCGGGACTAGCGGGGGAGGGGAGACCCAGTACTTC
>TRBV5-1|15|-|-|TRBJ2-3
CASSLYGVSTDTQYF
TGCGCCAGCAGCTTGTACGGGGTTAGCACAGATACGCAGTATTTT
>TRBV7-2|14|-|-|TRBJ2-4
CASSLAVAKNIQYF
TGTGCCAGCAGCTTAGCGGTAGCCAAAAACATTCAGTACTTC
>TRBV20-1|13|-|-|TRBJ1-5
CSAREQTNQPQHF
TGCAGTGCTAGAGAACAGACCAATCAGCCCCAGCATTTT
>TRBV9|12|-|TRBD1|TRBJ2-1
CASSSQGREQFF
TGTGCCAGCAGCTCACAGGGGAGAGAGCAGTTCTTC
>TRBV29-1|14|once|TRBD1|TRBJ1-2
CSVGAPDRAVGYTF
TGCAGCGTTGGGGCCCCGGACAGGGCCGTTGGCTACACCTTC
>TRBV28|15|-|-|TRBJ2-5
CASTSGGAPRETQYF
TGTGCCAGCACTTCTGGGGGGGCGCCTCGGGAGACCCAGTACTTC
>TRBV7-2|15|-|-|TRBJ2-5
CASSPNGGGGQTQYF
TGTGCCAGCAGCCCCAATGGTGGGGGCGGGCAGACCCAGTACTTC
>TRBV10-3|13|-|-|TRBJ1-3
CAISGDIGNTIYF
TGTGCCATCAGTGGGGACATTGGAAACACCATATATTTT
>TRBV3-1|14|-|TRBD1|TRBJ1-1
CASRETGQNTEAFF
TGTGCCAGCAGAGAGACAGGGCAGAACACTGAAGCTTTCTTT
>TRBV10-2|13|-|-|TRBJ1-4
CASKDKVGEKLFF
TGCGCCAGCAAGGACAAGGTCGGTGAAAAACTGTTTTTT
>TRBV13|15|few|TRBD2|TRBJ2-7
CASSRTSGGRYEQYF
TGTGCCAGCAGCCGGACTAGCGGGGGGAGGTACGAGCAGTACTTC
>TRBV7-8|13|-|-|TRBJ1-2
CASSSGRAAGYTF
TGTGCCAGCAGCTCGGGCAGGGCGGCTGGCTACACCTTC
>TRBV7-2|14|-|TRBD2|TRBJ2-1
CASSLVAGENEQFF
TGTGCCAGCAGCTTAGTAGCGGGGGAAAATGAGCAGTTCTTC
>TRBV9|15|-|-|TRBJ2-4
CASSVTALAKNIQYF
TGTGCCAGCAGCGTCACAGCCCTAGCCAAAAACATTCAGTACTTC
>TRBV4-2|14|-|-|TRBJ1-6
CASSQLGVGSPLHF
TGTGCCAGCAGCCAACTAGGGGTTGGTTCACCCCTCCACTTT
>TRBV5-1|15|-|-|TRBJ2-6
CASGAGDAGTNVLTF
TGCGCCAGTGGGGCAGGGGATGCTGGGACCAACGTCCTGACTTTC
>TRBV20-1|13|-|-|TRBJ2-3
CSLPAVGTDTQYF
TGCAGCCTGCCCGCAGTAGGCACAGATACGCAGTATTTT
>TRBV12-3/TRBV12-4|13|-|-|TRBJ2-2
CASSEVEAGELFF
TGTGCCAGCTCCGAAGTGGAAGCCGGGGAGCTGTTTTTT
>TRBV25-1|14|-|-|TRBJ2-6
CASSEHSGANVLTF
TGTGCCAGCAGTGAACACTCTGGGGCCAACGTCCTGACTTTC
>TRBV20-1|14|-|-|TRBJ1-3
CSASQGQTGNTIYF
TGCAGTGCTAGCCAGGGGCAGACTGGAAACACCATATATTTT
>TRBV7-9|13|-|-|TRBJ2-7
CASSLGGWQGQYF
TGTGCCAGCAGCTTAGGCGGTTGGCAGGGGCAGTACTTC
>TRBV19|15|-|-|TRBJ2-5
CASSIGRGPVETQYF
TGTGCCAGTAGTATAGGAAGGGGACCAGTTGAGACCCAGTACTTC
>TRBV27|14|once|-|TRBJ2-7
CASSYSRGIDEQYF
TGTGCCAGCAGTTACAGTCGGGGAATCGACGAGCAGTACTTC
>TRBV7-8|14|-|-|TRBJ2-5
CASSLGTEKETQYF
TGTGCCAGCAGCTTAGGGACAGAGAAAGAGACCCAGTACTTC
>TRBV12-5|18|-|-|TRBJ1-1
CASGPTDSRWGNDTEAFF
TGTGCTAGTGGTCCGACTGATTCACGTTGGGGTAATGACACTGAAGCTTTCTTT
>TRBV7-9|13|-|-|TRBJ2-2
CASSPGFTGELFF
TGTGCCAGCAGCCCAGGATTCACCGGGGAGCTGTTTTTT
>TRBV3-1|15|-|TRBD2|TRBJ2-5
CASSGTSGGGETQYF
TGTGCCAGCAGCGGGACTAGCGGGGGAGGTGAGACCCAGTACTTC
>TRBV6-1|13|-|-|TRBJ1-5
CAVLPNRNQPQHF
TGTGCCGTTTTGCCAAATAGAAATCAGCCCCAGCATTTT
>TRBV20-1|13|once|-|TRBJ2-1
CSARSRGYNEQFF
TGCAGTGCTAGATCTCGGGGGTACAATGAGCAGTTCTTC
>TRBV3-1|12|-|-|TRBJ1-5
CASSQDGQPQHF
TGTGCCAGCAGCCAAGACGGGCAGCCCCAGCATTTT
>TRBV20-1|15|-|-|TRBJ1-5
CSAGTGAESNQPQHF
TGCAGTGCTGGGACCGGGGCCGAGAGCAATCAGCCCCAGCATTTT
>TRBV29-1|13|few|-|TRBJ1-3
CSVESDSQDTIYF
TGCAGCGTTGAAAGTGACTCTCAAGACACCATATATTTT